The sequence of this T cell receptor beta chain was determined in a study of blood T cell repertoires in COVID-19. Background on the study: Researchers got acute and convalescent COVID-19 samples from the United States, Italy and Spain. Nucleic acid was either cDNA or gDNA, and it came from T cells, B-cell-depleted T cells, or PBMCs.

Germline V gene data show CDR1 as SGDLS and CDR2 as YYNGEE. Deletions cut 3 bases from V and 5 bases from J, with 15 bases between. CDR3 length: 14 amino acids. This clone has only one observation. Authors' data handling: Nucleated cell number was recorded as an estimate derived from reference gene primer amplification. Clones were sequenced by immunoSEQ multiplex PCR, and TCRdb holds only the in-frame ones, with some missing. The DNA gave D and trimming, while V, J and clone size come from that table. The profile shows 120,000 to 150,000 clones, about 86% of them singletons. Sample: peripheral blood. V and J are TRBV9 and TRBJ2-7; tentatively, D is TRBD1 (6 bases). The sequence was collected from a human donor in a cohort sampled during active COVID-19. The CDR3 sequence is CASSAGNRADEQYF. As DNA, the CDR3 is TGTGCCAGCAGCGCTGGAAACAGGGCCGACGAGCAGTACTTC.